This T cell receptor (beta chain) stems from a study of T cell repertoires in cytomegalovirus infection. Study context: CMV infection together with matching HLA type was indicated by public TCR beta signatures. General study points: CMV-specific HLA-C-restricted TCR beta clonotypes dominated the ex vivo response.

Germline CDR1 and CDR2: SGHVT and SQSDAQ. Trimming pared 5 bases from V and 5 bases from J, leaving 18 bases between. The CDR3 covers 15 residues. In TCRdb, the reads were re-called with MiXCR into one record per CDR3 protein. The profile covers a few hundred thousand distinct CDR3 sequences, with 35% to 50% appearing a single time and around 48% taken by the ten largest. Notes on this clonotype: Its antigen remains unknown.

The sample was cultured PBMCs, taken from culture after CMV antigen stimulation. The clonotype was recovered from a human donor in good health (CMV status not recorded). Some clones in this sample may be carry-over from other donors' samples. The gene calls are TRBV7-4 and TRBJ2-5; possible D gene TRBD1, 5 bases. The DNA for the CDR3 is TGTGCCAGCAGCCACCTCGGGCAGGGATGGGAGACCCAGTACTTC. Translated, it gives CASSHLGQGWETQYF.